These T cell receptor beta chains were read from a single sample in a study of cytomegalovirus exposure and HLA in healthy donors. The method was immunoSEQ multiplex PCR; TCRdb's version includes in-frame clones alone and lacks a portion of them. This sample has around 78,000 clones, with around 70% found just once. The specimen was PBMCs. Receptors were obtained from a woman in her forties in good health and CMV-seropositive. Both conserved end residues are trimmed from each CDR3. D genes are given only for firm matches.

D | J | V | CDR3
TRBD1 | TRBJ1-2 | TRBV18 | ASSPGTAAGGYT
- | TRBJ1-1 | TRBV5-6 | ASSAVGATEAF
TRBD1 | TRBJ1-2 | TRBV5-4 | ASSLEGAGTRYGYT
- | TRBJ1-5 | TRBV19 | ASSTRQDSNQPQH
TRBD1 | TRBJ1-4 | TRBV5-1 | ASSVQQGALSEKLF
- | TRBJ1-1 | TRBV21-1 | ASTRSNTEAF
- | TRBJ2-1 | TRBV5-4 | ASSLGIGGQDNEQF
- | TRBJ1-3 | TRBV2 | ASSGWDWVSGNTIY
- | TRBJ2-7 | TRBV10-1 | ASSGGNNYEQY
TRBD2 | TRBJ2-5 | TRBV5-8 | ASTFTSGGAGETQY
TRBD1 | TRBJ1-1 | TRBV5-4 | ASSLDEEFGQGGTEAF
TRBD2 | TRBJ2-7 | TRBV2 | ASSGGLAGTYEQY
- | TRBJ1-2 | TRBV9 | ASSQGGRNYGYT
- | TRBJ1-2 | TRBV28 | ASSLSENYGYT
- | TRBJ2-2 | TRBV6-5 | ASSYDSGTGELF
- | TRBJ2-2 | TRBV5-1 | ASSLAVRRADTGELF
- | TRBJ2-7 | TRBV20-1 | SARQGNEQY
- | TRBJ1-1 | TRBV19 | ASSIGTPNTEAF
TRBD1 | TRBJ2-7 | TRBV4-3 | ASSARQGLSYEQY
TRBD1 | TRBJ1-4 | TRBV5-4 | ASSLQGAEEKLF
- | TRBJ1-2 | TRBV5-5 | ASSLYHREDYGYT
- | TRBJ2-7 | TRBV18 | ASSPSTATYEQY
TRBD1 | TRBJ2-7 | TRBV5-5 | ASSWGQTPGEQY
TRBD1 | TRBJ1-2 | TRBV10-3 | AISGDSNYGYT
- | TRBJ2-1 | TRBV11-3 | ASSPAGLNNEQF
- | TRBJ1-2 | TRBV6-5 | ASSYKDRSYGYP
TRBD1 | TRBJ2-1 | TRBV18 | ASSPPQGARNEQF
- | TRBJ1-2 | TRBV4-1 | ASSQDIAANYGYT
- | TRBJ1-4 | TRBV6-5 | ASSRTVFGGEKLF
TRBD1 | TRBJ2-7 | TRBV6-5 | ASKTTGGAYEQY
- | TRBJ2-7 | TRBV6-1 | ASSEGGYEQY
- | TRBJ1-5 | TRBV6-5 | ASSSHGGLNQPQH
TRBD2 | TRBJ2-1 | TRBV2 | ASVGLAGVGNEQF
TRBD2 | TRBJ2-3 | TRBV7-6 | ASSYGTSGSSDTQY
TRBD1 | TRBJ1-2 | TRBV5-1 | ASSAGTDSMGYT
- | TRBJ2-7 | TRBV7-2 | ASSPQASRGHEQY
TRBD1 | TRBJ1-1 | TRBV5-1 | ASSLAGGSTEAF
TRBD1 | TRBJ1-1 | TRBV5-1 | ASSLGTGEGFAEAF
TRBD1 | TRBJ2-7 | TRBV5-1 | ASSLQGIPYEQY
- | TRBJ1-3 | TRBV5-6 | ASRVTGGSGNTIY
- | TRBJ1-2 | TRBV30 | ACHPRGKDGYT
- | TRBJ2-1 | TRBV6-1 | ASSEYPGSSYNEQF
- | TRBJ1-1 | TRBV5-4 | ASSFGDTEAF
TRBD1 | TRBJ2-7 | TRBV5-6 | ASSLPRTGDEQY
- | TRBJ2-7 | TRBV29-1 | SVEDGFQGSSYEQY
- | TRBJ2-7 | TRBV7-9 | ASSSSGHNEQY
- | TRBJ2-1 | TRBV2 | ASSEDMNNEQF
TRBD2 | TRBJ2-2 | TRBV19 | ASRKTSGIFAGELF
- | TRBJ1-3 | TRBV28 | ASSLPGQLGGNTIY
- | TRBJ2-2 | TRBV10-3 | AISQQNLAGELF
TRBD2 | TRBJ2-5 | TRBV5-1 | ASSLLAGATQVETQY
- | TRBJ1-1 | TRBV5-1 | ASSLFGGTEAF